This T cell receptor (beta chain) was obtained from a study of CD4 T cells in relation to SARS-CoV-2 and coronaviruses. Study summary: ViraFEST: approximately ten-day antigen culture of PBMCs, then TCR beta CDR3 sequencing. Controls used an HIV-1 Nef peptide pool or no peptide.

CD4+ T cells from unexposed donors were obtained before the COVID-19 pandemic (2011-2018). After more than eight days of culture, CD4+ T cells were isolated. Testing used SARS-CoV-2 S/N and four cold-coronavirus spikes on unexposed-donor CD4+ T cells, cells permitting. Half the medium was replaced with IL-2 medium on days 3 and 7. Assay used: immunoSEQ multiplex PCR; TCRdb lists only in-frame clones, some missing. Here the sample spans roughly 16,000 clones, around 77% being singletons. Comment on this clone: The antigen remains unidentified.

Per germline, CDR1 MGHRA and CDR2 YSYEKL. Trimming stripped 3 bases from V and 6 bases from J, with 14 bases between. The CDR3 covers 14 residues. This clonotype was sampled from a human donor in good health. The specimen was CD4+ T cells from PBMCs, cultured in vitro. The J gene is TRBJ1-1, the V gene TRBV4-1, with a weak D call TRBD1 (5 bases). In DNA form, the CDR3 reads TGCGCCAGCAGCCACCTCCTCAGGGACCCTGAAGCTTTCTTT. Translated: CASSHLLRDPEAFF.